The 18 T cell receptor beta chains presented below share a single source sample, sequenced in a study of response to subunit inactivated influenza vaccine. MiXCR was run by TCRdb on the RT-PCR reads, yielding one entry per CDR3 protein. The sample shows roughly 460,000 distinct CDR3 sequences, roughly 9.7% of them seen only once. The sequencing used PBMCs from blood, collected roughly 6 weeks after vaccination. The source of these receptors is a man aged 45-60 years who received an inactivated influenza vaccine.

The genes are TRBV6-5 and TRBJ2-3, with D possibly TRBD1 on 6 matching bases. CDR1 and CDR2 (germline): MNHEY, SVGAGI. The CDR3 is made up of 18 amino acids. The germline V and J ends were trimmed by 0 bases and 0 bases, with 16 bases remaining between them. The chain's CDR3 is CASSYSGLGQLSTDTQYF. The CDR3 nucleotides read TGTGCCAGCAGTTACTCGGGCCTGGGACAATTAAGCACAGATACGCAGTATTTT.

At least ten counts were recorded for this clonotype. The chain links TRBV7-9 to TRBJ1-5; 10 positions match TRBD1. This CDR3 has 15 residues. J gave up 4 bases and V 3 bases, and 3 bases lay outside the gene matches. CDR1 and CDR2 (germline): SEHNR, FQNEAQ (reference sequence). The chain's CDR3 is CASSFGTGENQPQHF. For the CDR3, the DNA is TGTGCCAGCAGCTTTGGGACAGGGGAAAATCAGCCCCAGCATTTT.

Only a few counts were recorded for this clonotype. The V gene is TRBV12-3 or TRBV12-4, the J gene TRBJ1-5; possibly TRBD1 for D (5 bases). The CDR3 spans 14 residues. V dropped 7 bases and J dropped 3 bases, with 13 bases sitting between them. The CDR3 sequence: CASTPGGYNQPQHF. The CDR3 DNA follows: TGTGCCAGCACCCCTGGGGGATACAATCAGCCCCAGCATTTT.

V is TRBV20-1 and J is TRBJ2-7; 11 bases are a match to TRBD2. The CDR3 has 14 residues. The trim removed 6 bases at V and 2 bases at J, leaving 6 bases unmatched. Germline loops: CDR1 DFQATT, CDR2 SNEGSKA (reference sequence). The CDR3 DNA reads as TGCAGTGCGTATACTAGCGGGAGCCCCTACGAGCAGTACTTC. It specifies CSAYTSGSPYEQYF.

This clonotype was found a few times. This rearrangement joins TRBV5-1 to TRBJ2-7, with 12 bases lining up with TRBD2. The CDR3 has 16 amino acids. Unmatched junction bases numbered 3, after V lost 0 bases and J lost 2 bases. Germline loops: CDR1 SGHRS, CDR2 YFSETQ. CDR3 protein: CASSLGLAGGTYEQYF. The CDR3 nucleotides are TGCGCCAGCAGCTTGGGGCTAGCGGGAGGGACCTACGAGCAGTACTTC.

Points on this clonotype: This may be a read error, as it is one base from a much larger clone. The chain joins TRBV6-6 to TRBJ2-7; a weak D match, TRBD1 (5 bases). The CDR3 spans 12 residues. Germline V gene sequence: CDR1 MNHNY, CDR2 SVGAGI (reference sequence). CDR3 residues: CASRRGFYERYF. As DNA, the CDR3 is TGTGCCAGCAGAAGGGGCTTCTACGAGCGGTACTTC.

This chain connects TRBV20-1 to TRBJ1-5, with TRBD1 identical over 7 bases. The J segment lost 13 bases and the V segment lost 1 base, leaving 10 bases of the junction unmatched. The CDR3 contains 13 residues. The germline gives CDR1 DFQATT, CDR2 SNEGSKA (reference sequence). CDR3 coding DNA: TGCAGTGCTAGAGTAACAGGGGTGGATAATCAGCATTTT. It translates to CSARVTGVDNQHF.

The rearrangement links TRBV7-2 to TRBJ2-6; 7 bases align to TRBD1. The CDR3 runs to 17 residues. The trim removed 5 bases at V and 0 bases at J, leaving 7 bases unmatched. In germline, CDR1 is SGHTA, CDR2 FQGNSA. CDR3 bases: TGTGCCAGCAGCAGACAGGGTCCCTCCTCTGGGGCCAACGTCCTGACTTTC. Encoded protein: CASSRQGPSSGANVLTF.

The V call is TRBV12-3 or TRBV12-4, the J call TRBJ2-3; TRBD2 matches at 10 bases. The CDR3 runs 16 residues. The J segment lost 5 bases and the V segment lost 0 bases, leaving 5 bases of the junction unmatched. The CDR3 nucleotides are TGTGCCAGCAGTTTAGCATGGAGCGGGGGGGGAGATACGCAGTATTTT. Protein: CASSLAWSGGGDTQYF.

The chain couples TRBV10-3 to TRBJ2-7; weak D call: TRBD1 (6 bases). The germline gives CDR1 ENHRY, CDR2 SYGVKD. The length of the CDR3 is 14 residues. Trimming took 2 bases from V and 5 from J, leaving 13 bases between them. The CDR3 reads CAISERTVEHEQYF. In nucleotides, the CDR3 is TGTGCCATCAGTGAGCGGACAGTCGAGCACGAGCAGTACTTC.

The chain combines TRBV20-1 with TRBJ2-7; 8 bases align to TRBD2. This CDR3 is built from 17 residues. V shed 6 bases and J 1 base; nucleotides not matched to a gene: 17. CDR1 DFQATT and CDR2 SNEGSKA come from the germline V gene (reference sequence). CDR3 DNA sequence: TGCAGTGCGAGCCTCCCGGCGGGCGGGAGGACATCCTACGAGCAGTACTTC. This gives the protein CSASLPAGGRTSYEQYF.

This clonotype has a handful of counts. This chain links TRBV9 with TRBJ2-1; 12 bases match TRBD2. Germline V gives CDR1 SGDLS, CDR2 YYNGEE. CDR3 size: 16 residues. The ends lost 0 bases at V and 7 bases at J; junction bases unmatched: 5. CDR3 DNA: TGTGCCAGCAGCGTAGCACTAGCGGGAGGATTGAATGAGCAGTTCTTC. Its translation is CASSVALAGGLNEQFF.

The sample holds a few counts of this clonotype. This chain links TRBV29-1 with TRBJ2-1; 10 bases align to TRBD1. V lost 8 bases to trimming and J lost 9 bases; unmatched junction nucleotides: 16. The CDR3 runs to 15 residues. Germline V gene data show CDR1 as SQVTM and CDR2 as ANQGSEA. CDR3 coding DNA: TGCAGCATATCAACCGGGACAGGGGTTTTTGGTGAGCAGTTCTTC. Amino acids: CSISTGTGVFGEQFF.

Only a few counts were recorded for this clonotype. This chain connects TRBV4-2 to TRBJ2-5, with D hard to call. CDR1 is LGHNA, CDR2 YNFKEQ, per germline. The CDR3 length is 16 residues. Trimming stripped 1 base from V and 0 bases from J, with 12 bases between. CDR3 loop: CASSQGRHLYQETQYF. The CDR3 bases are TGTGCCAGCAGCCAAGGTAGACACTTGTACCAAGAGACCCAGTACTTC.

The rearrangement joins TRBV20-1 to TRBJ2-1, with unresolved D. CDR1 is DFQATT and CDR2 is SNEGSKA in the germline V gene (reference sequence). Trimming stripped 6 bases from V and 4 bases from J, with 19 bases between. There are 15 residues in the CDR3. Here the CDR3 DNA reads TGCAGTGCCGTTGCCCAGGCGAGACGTTACAATGAGCAGTTCTTC. Protein: CSAVAQARRYNEQFF.

The chain joins TRBV27 to TRBJ1-3; possible D gene TRBD1, 5 bases. Germline V CDR1 and CDR2: MNHEY, SMNVEV (reference sequence). This CDR3 is 15 amino acids long. The V gene lost 10 bases and the J gene lost 4 bases, with 20 bases spanning the gap. The CDR3 here is CATMGGRGRGNTIYF. In DNA, the CDR3 is TGTGCCACCATGGGGGGAAGAGGCAGAGGAAACACCATATATTTT.

The sample holds many counts of this clonotype. The chain links TRBV9 to TRBJ2-5, with 8 bases that match TRBD2. After removal of 0 bases from V and 3 bases from J, the junction contained 7 bases not matched to a gene. The CDR3 spans 16 residues. The germline CDR1 and CDR2 sequences are SGDLS and YYNGEE. The DNA for the CDR3 is TGTGCCAGCAGCGTAGCTTATTCCGGGGGGGAAGAGACCCAGTACTTC. Amino acid sequence: CASSVAYSGGEETQYF.

This clonotype was counted between two and nine times. V usage is TRBV3-1 and J usage is TRBJ1-1; unclear D gene. Germline CDR1 reads LGHDT; CDR2 reads YNNKEL (reference sequence). The V gene lost 3 bases and the J gene lost 1 base, with 12 bases spanning the gap. CDR3 length equals 15 residues. CDR3 DNA: TGTGCCAGCAGCCATGAGGTGATTAGGAACACTGAAGCTTTCTTT. The encoded protein is CASSHEVIRNTEAFF.